The 10 T cell receptor beta chains in this list originate from one sample, sequenced in a study of Ad26.COV2.S vaccination and SARS-CoV-2 variants. Treatment defined: around 19 received Ad26.COV2.S at low or high dose, single or two shots; 5 received placebo; per-sample allocation not given. It was on day 63 after the first vaccine or placebo injection that samples were taken. Profiling relied on immunoSEQ multiplex PCR, and the TCRdb table lists in-frame clones only, not all of them. This sample has about 480,000 clones, with about 83% found just once. The sample here was peripheral blood, taken in a trial of Ad26.COV2.S vaccine versus placebo. The receptors derive from a person aged 18-60 years who received the Ad26.COV2.S COVID-19 vaccine or a placebo.

The rearrangement uses TRBV18 and TRBJ2-3, with TRBD2 matching 9 bases. Losses at the gene ends were 3 bases for V and 3 bases for J; bases not matched to a gene: 10. The V gene's germline CDR1 is KGHSH and CDR2 LQKENI. The CDR3 is made up of 17 amino acids. The CDR3 DNA sequence: TGTGCCAGCTCACCCAATCCCGGGACTAGCAAGACAGATACGCAGTATTTT. This encodes CASSPNPGTSKTDTQYF. Using reference TRBV18 and TRBJ2-3 for the parts outside the CDR3, the full variable domain is NAGVMQNPRHLVRRRGQEARLRCSPMKGHSHVYWYRQLPEEGLKFMVYLQKENIIDESGMPKERFSAEFPKEGPSILRIQQVVRGDSAAYFCASSPNPGTSKTDTQYFGPGTRLTVL.

This clone has just a few counts. This chain connects TRBV7-9 to TRBJ2-1; D call uncertain. Trimming left V 4 bases short and J 7 bases short, with 8 bases between. The CDR3 length is 12 residues. Looked up from germline, CDR1 is SEHNR and CDR2 is FQNEAQ (reference sequence). DNA of the CDR3: TGTGCCAGCAGCTCCTTCAAAAATGAGCAGTTCTTC. Translated: CASSSFKNEQFF.

The gene calls are TRBV3-1 (or the pseudogene TRBV3-2) and TRBJ1-6, with D maybe TRBD1 (5 bases). This CDR3 comprises 14 residues. CDR1 is LGHDT and CDR2 is YNNKEL in the germline V gene (reference sequence). With 6 bases removed from V and 10 bases from J, the gap between germline ends came to 16 bases. The CDR3: CASRGSGYRSPLHF. CDR3 DNA sequence: TGTGCCAGCAGAGGATCAGGGTACCGATCACCCCTCCACTTT.

Written as DNA, the CDR3 is TGTGCCAGCAGGTCGACAGGGACAGATACGCAGTATTTT. Amino acid sequence: CASRSTGTDTQYF. The chain combines TRBV5-8 with TRBJ2-3; TRBD1 matches at 7 bases. Per the germline V gene, CDR1 is SGHTS and CDR2 is YDEGEE. V was clipped by 5 bases and J by 3 bases; unmatched bases: 3. The CDR3 length is 13 residues. Variable domain in full (rest from reference TRBV5-8 and TRBJ2-3): EAGVTQSPTHLIKTRGQQATLRCSPISGHTSVYWYQQALGLGLQFLLWYDEGEERNRGNFPPRFSGRQFPNYSSELNVNALELEDSALYLCASRSTGTDTQYFGPGTRLTVL.

The chain couples TRBV5-1 to TRBJ2-1; D not resolved. V lost 4 bases to trimming and J lost 3 bases, with 14 bases between them. CDR1 is SGHRS and CDR2 is YFSETQ in the germline V gene. The CDR3 extends over 15 amino acids. The CDR3: CASSPPRLDYNEQFF. In nucleotides, the CDR3 is TGCGCCAGCAGCCCGCCGCGACTGGACTACAATGAGCAGTTCTTC.

V is TRBV29-1 and J is TRBJ2-7; D remains unclear. The CDR3 consists of 13 residues. V was trimmed by 4 bases and J by 2 bases, leaving 12 bases between them. Germline CDR1 reads SQVTM; CDR2 reads ANQGSEA. As DNA, the CDR3 is TGCAGCGTTGGGCCCGGTAGAACCTACGAGCAGTACTTC. As protein: CSVGPGRTYEQYF.

This chain links TRBV4-1 with TRBJ1-1, with a tentative D call TRBD1 (5 bases). The CDR3 sequence is 18 residues long. Germline loops: CDR1 MGHRA, CDR2 YSYEKL. The V and J ends lost 2 bases and 3 bases respectively, with 22 bases between them. The CDR3 nucleotides read TGCGCCAGCAGCCAAAGCCAAACAAAGGGGCTTCGGGACACTGAAGCTTTCTTT. Its protein is CASSQSQTKGLRDTEAFF.

This rearrangement joins TRBV6-1 to TRBJ1-1; no firm D call. This CDR3 is built from 13 residues. V lost 1 base and J 4 bases, leaving 7 bases between the germline ends. The germline CDR1 and CDR2 sequences are MNHNS and SASEGT. Here the CDR3 reads CASSEGARTEAFF. The CDR3 nucleotides are TGTGCCAGCAGTGAAGGGGCGCGCACTGAAGCTTTCTTT.

CDR3 in DNA: TGTGCCAGCAGCGTAGAGGGGGTAGGAGGGCAGCCCCAGCATTTT. Protein sequence: CASSVEGVGGQPQHF. V is TRBV9 and J is TRBJ1-5; a weak D match, TRBD1 (6 bases). Germline V lookup: CDR1 SGDLS, CDR2 YYNGEE. This CDR3 has 15 residues. Trimming took 0 bases from V and 7 from J, leaving 14 bases between them. The variable domain in full, completed from reference TRBV9 and TRBJ1-5, reads DSGVTQTPKHLITATGQRVTLRCSPRSGDLSVYWYQQSLDQGLQFLIQYYNGEERAKGNILERFSAQQFPDLHSELNLSSLELGDSALYFCASSVEGVGGQPQHFGDGTRLSIL.

This chain links TRBV6-1 with TRBJ1-4; 7 bases are shared with TRBD1. The CDR3 totals 16 residues. V dropped 4 bases and J dropped 2; count of bases not matched to a gene: 7. Germline CDR1 MNHNS, CDR2 SASEGT. The CDR3 region is CASSVLTGATNEKLFF. The CDR3 DNA reads TGTGCCAGCAGTGTCCTCACAGGGGCCACTAATGAAAAACTGTTTTTT.